The 9 T cell receptor beta chains presented below share a single source sample, sequenced in a study of identical twins. MiXCR was run by TCRdb on the 5' RACE reads, yielding one entry per CDR3 protein. The sample has about 690,000 distinct CDR3 sequences, roughly 6% seen once. The sample was naive T cells sorted from blood. These receptors originate from a man aged 18-30 years in good health.

This clonotype was detected many times. J is TRBJ1-5 and V is TRBV12-3 or TRBV12-4; 10 bases match TRBD1. Trimming took 5 bases from V and 11 from J; bases not matched to a gene: 9. CDR3 length equals 14 residues. The CDR3 region has the DNA TGTGCCAGCAGTACGGACAGGGGGTTATTGGCCCAGCATTTT. This encodes CASSTDRGLLAQHF.

This clonotype was picked up many times. The chain uses TRBV10-3 and TRBJ1-5; no clear D. The V and J ends lost 4 bases and 4 bases respectively, with 5 bases between them. The CDR3 runs 12 residues. Germline V CDR1 and CDR2: ENHRY, SYGVKD. Here the CDR3 reads CAISVGNQPQHF. CDR3 DNA: TGTGCCATCAGTGTCGGGAATCAGCCCCAGCATTTT.

There are many counts of this clonotype. The chain couples TRBV12-3 or TRBV12-4 to TRBJ2-7, with TRBD1 identical over 9 bases. The V and J ends lost 6 bases and 5 bases, in that order; junction bases with no gene match: 8. The CDR3 sequence is 14 residues long. The DNA of the CDR3 is TGTGCCAGCAGCTTCGACAGGGGGTTTAACGAGCAGTACTTC. Amino acids: CASSFDRGFNEQYF.

This clonotype has at least ten counts. The V call is TRBV7-9, the J call TRBJ2-7; either TRBD1 or TRBD2 may supply D (5 bases each). V lost 2 bases and J 6 bases, leaving 17 bases between the germline ends. The CDR3 has 15 residues. Germline lookup yields CDR1 SEHNR and CDR2 FQNEAQ (reference sequence). CDR3 in DNA: TGTGCCAGCAGCTTAAAACCGGGGCAGGGCGGCGAGCAGTACTTC. The encoded protein is CASSLKPGQGGEQYF.

This chain joins TRBV18 and TRBJ2-5, with 9 bases that match TRBD1. Germline V gene sequence: CDR1 KGHSH, CDR2 LQKENI. V lost 9 bases, J lost 3 bases, and 8 bases stayed unmatched. This CDR3 contains 14 residues. This chain's CDR3 is CASRDRAMKETQYF. The CDR3 DNA reads as TGTGCCAGTAGGGACAGGGCCATGAAAGAGACCCAGTACTTC.

This clonotype was observed a few times. V usage is TRBV14 and J usage is TRBJ2-5, with D perhaps TRBD1 (5 bases). This CDR3 spans 17 amino acids. V shed 3 bases and J shed 1 base, with 18 bases lying between them. Germline V gene data show CDR1 as SGHDN and CDR2 as FVKESK. The chain's CDR3 is CASSQGISWGPQETQYF. CDR3 DNA sequence: TGTGCCAGCAGCCAGGGCATCTCTTGGGGCCCCCAAGAGACCCAGTACTTC.

The CDR3: CSAEDLPGNQPQHF. CDR3 DNA: TGCAGTGCCGAAGACCTCCCTGGCAATCAGCCCCAGCATTTT. The chain recombines TRBV20-1 with TRBJ1-5; D is uncertain. The germline V gene has CDR1 DFQATT and CDR2 SNEGSKA (reference sequence). This CDR3 is 14 amino acids long. V lost 6 bases and J lost 2, with 14 bases in between.

This clonotype was found many times. The chain uses TRBV12-3 or TRBV12-4 and TRBJ2-5; D remains unclear. V shed 6 bases and J shed 1 base, with 6 bases lying between them. This CDR3 contains 12 residues. CDR3 sequence: CASSRSQETQYF. The CDR3 DNA reads as TGTGCCAGCAGCCGCTCCCAAGAGACCCAGTACTTC.

This clonotype was seen only a few times. The chain recombines TRBV13 with TRBJ1-4, with D tentatively TRBD1 (5 bases). Per the germline V gene, CDR1 is PRHDT and CDR2 is FYEKMQ (reference sequence). The CDR3 contains 14 residues. Trimming removed 3 bases from V and 8 bases from J, with 13 bases in between. The CDR3 here is CASSFPGMREKLFF. In DNA, the CDR3 is TGTGCCAGCAGCTTTCCAGGGATGAGGGAAAAACTGTTTTTT. The full variable domain, its missing parts supplied by reference TRBV13 and TRBJ1-4, is AAGVIQSPRHLIKEKRETATLKCYPIPRHDTVYWYQQGPGQDPQFLISFYEKMQSDKGSIPDRFSAQQFSDYHSELNMSSLELGDSALYFCASSFPGMREKLFFGSGTQLSVL.